This TCR beta chain was found in a study of metastatic and nonmetastatic thyroid tumors. Study-level information: From malignant and benign thyroid patients, repertoires in blood and in tumor or nodule tissue were compared. Findings and limits, study-wide: Patients with malignant thyroid tumors reportedly had significantly higher TCR beta diversity than those with benign nodules, in blood and tumor.

Germline CDR1 and CDR2: SEHNR and FQNEAQ (reference sequence). Trimming left V 0 bases short and J 0 bases short, with 7 bases between. This CDR3 region has 15 residues. No patient had received any treatment before thyroid surgery. This clone was observed many times. The target antigen is unknown. TCRdb re-called the PCR reads via MiXCR. There are roughly 24,000 clones in the sample; roughly 18% occur only once, and under 3% lies in the top ten. The J gene is TRBJ2-3, the V gene TRBV7-9; a weak D match, TRBD2 (6 bases). The sample taken for sequencing was adjacent normal tissue. The TCR comes from a male donor with papillary thyroid cancer or a benign thyroid nodule (not recorded which). Some clones in this sample may be carry-over from other donors' samples. The DNA of the CDR3 is TGTGCCAGCAGCTTAGCAAGCGGGAGCACAGATACGCAGTATTTT. Amino acids: CASSLASGSTDTQYF.